The 6 T cell receptor beta chains presented below share a single source sample, sequenced in a study of shared clonotypes between healthy human individuals (dated by TCRdb to the early 2020s). Library generation was performed with the immunoSEQ multiplex PCR assay. Sourced from immuneACCESS, this table was stored by TCRdb with only in-frame sequences that have V and J called. A share of the clones is absent; for the studies checked, an unresolved V gene accounts for under half, and the remainder has no known explanation. A total of about 110,000 clones appear in this sample, 55% to 70% of them only once. Almost 25% of the sample comes from the top ten. Specimen: memory CD8+ T cells sorted from blood. According to the study, the label for this sample's cell subset or site signals: CD45RO+ cells pooled with CCR7-negative TemRA cells. These receptors were taken from a woman aged 25 to 39 in good health.

The chain recombines TRBV6-1 with TRBJ1-1, with D unclear. V lost 5 bases to trimming and J lost 0 bases, with 4 bases between them. Germline loops: CDR1 MNHNS, CDR2 SASEGT. CDR3 length: 12 amino acids. The CDR3 DNA reads TGTGCCAGCAGTCCAATGAACACTGAAGCTTTCTTT. Translated: CASSPMNTEAFF.

The CDR3 spells CASRFPGTADYEQYF. In nucleotides, the CDR3 is TGTGCCAGCAGGTTCCCCGGGACGGCAGACTACGAGCAGTACTTC. This rearrangement joins TRBV6-1 to TRBJ2-7, with D tentatively TRBD1 or TRBD2 (5 bases each). There are 15 residues in the CDR3. Deletions cut 6 bases from V and 3 bases from J, with 18 bases between. In germline, CDR1 is MNHNS, CDR2 SASEGT.

This clone came up once. The chain joins TRBV2 to TRBJ1-1; D unclear. Trimming pared 7 bases from V and 0 bases from J, leaving 18 bases between. CDR3 length: 16 amino acids. Germline assignment: CDR1 SNHLY and CDR2 FYNNEI. The DNA for the CDR3 is TGTGCCAGCACCCAAAGGAGGCTGGTGATGAACACTGAAGCTTTCTTT. This codes for CASTQRRLVMNTEAFF.

The rearrangement links TRBV28 to TRBJ1-2; 7 positions match TRBD1. The CDR3 spans 17 residues. Germline V gene sequence: CDR1 MDHEN, CDR2 SYDVKM. V gave up 6 bases and J gave up 5 bases; unmatched junction bases: 18. The CDR3 region has the DNA TGTGCCAGCAGCTACCATTCATTAGCCGGGACAGAGTATGGCTACACCTTC. As protein: CASSYHSLAGTEYGYTF.

This clone was recorded many times. This chain links TRBV9 with TRBJ1-5; no clear D gene. CDR3 length: 14 amino acids. Germline CDR1 reads SGDLS; CDR2 reads YYNGEE. Between the trimmed V and J ends, which lost 0 bases and 5 bases, there was a span of 9 bases. The CDR3 loop is CASSVDDTYQPQHF. Written as DNA, the CDR3 is TGTGCCAGCAGCGTAGACGATACGTATCAGCCCCAGCATTTT.

The rearrangement joins TRBV7-2 to TRBJ2-7; possible D gene TRBD2, 5 bases. There are 11 residues in the CDR3. Germline lookup yields CDR1 SGHTA and CDR2 FQGNSA. The V gene lost 5 bases and the J gene lost 7 bases, with 9 bases spanning the gap. The CDR3 spells CASSPWREQYF. The CDR3 DNA reads TGTGCCAGCAGCCCCTGGAGGGAGCAGTACTTC.